The 27 T cell receptor beta chains presented below share a single source sample, sequenced in a study of blood T cell repertoires in COVID-19. The protocol was immunoSEQ multiplex PCR, while the TCRdb copy is restricted to in-frame clones and leaves out a portion. The sample has about 70,000 clones; about 80% are singletons. Sequenced sample: peripheral blood. The receptors shown here come from a man between 65 and 85 years old who had recovered from COVID-19.

The chain couples TRBV15 to TRBJ1-4; 11 bases match TRBD1. This CDR3 comprises 17 residues. The junction had 5 bases not matched to a gene; V was cut back by 5 bases and J by 0 bases. Germline CDR1 LNHNV, CDR2 YYDKDF (reference sequence). The chain's CDR3 is CATSGGQGAATNEKLFF. The DNA for the CDR3 is TGTGCCACCAGCGGTGGACAGGGGGCCGCAACTAATGAAAAACTGTTTTTT.

CDR3 amino acids: CASSLASGVGEQFF. CDR3 nucleotides: TGTGCCAGCAGCTTGGCTAGCGGGGTGGGTGAGCAGTTCTTC. The V gene is TRBV5-4, the J gene TRBJ2-1, with TRBD2 identical over 9 bases. CDR1 and CDR2 (germline): SGHNT, YYREEE (reference sequence). The junction had 4 bases not matched to a gene; V was cut back by 0 bases and J by 9 bases. The CDR3 runs to 14 residues.

This chain connects TRBV7-8 to TRBJ2-7; 7 bases fit TRBD2. The CDR3 is 12 residues long. Trimming cost V 3 bases and J 7 bases; bases outside gene matches: 3. CDR1 SGHVS and CDR2 FQNEAQ come from the germline V gene. The CDR3 spells CASSFGGREQYF. The CDR3 DNA reads TGTGCCAGCAGCTTCGGGGGGAGAGAGCAGTACTTC. The variable domain in full, with the rest retrieved from reference TRBV7-8 and TRBJ2-7, is GAGVSQSPRYKVAKRGQDVALRCDPISGHVSLFWYQQALGQGPEFLTYFQNEAQLDKSGLPSDRFFAERPEGSVSTLKIQRTQQEDSAVYLCASSFGGREQYFGPGTRLTVT.

This clone was observed a few times. The rearrangement joins TRBV2 to TRBJ2-2; D perhaps matches TRBD1 (6 bases). Germline CDR1 reads SNHLY; CDR2 reads FYNNEI. V was clipped by 4 bases and J by 2 bases, with 14 bases between them. The CDR3 covers 16 residues. The DNA of the CDR3 is TGTGCCAGCAGTGTAGGGCAGGGGATCAACACCGGGGAGCTGTTTTTT. Amino acids: CASSVGQGINTGELFF.

J is TRBJ2-5 and V is TRBV14, with D possibly TRBD1 on 6 matching bases. The CDR3 has 17 residues. The germline V gene has CDR1 SGHDN and CDR2 FVKESK. V was trimmed by 2 bases and J by 2 bases, leaving 18 bases between them. CDR3 protein: CASSQLQGGGSQETQYF. The CDR3 DNA sequence: TGTGCCAGCAGCCAACTTCAAGGTGGGGGCTCACAAGAGACCCAGTACTTC. Together with reference TRBV14 and TRBJ2-5, the CDR3 gives the full variable domain: EAGVTQFPSHSVIEKGQTVTLRCDPISGHDNLYWYRRVMGKEIKFLLHFVKESKQDESGMPNNRFLAERTGGTYSTLKVQPAELEDSGVYFCASSQLQGGGSQETQYFGPGTRLLVL.

In DNA form, the CDR3 reads TGTGCCAGCAGGATGACAGGGCTTAACACTGAAGCTTTCTTT. Amino acid sequence: CASRMTGLNTEAFF. The V gene is TRBV28, the J gene TRBJ1-1; 7 nucleotides line up with TRBD1. This CDR3 region has 14 residues. In germline, CDR1 is MDHEN, CDR2 SYDVKM. J gave up 2 bases and V 6 bases, and 6 bases lay outside the gene matches.

The chain carries TRBV10-3 and TRBJ2-2, with 11 bases lining up with TRBD2. Germline CDR1 reads ENHRY; CDR2 reads SYGVKD. V shed 6 bases and J 3 bases; nucleotides not matched to a gene: 6. The CDR3 length is 16 residues. CDR3 DNA: TGTGCCATCAGGTCCGGGACTAGCGGACACACCGGGGAGCTGTTTTTT. It specifies CAIRSGTSGHTGELFF.

The sample holds one count of this clone. The V and J genes are TRBV18 and TRBJ2-3; maybe TRBD2 (6 bases). The CDR3 runs 15 residues. The germline V gene encodes CDR1 KGHSH and CDR2 LQKENI. V lost 5 bases, J lost 0 bases, and 12 bases lay in between. The CDR3 nucleotides read TGTGCCAGCTCAGCCGCCGGGACTAGCACAGATACGCAGTATTTT. Amino acids: CASSAAGTSTDTQYF.

J is TRBJ2-7 and V is TRBV5-1, with 7 positions matching TRBD1. After removal of 4 bases from V and 6 bases from J, the junction contained 13 bases not matched to a gene. Per germline, CDR1 SGHRS and CDR2 YFSETQ. The CDR3 is made up of 15 amino acids. The DNA of the CDR3 is TGCGCCAGCAGCGGCCTCAGGGGGTCGGTCGGCGAGCAGTACTTC. It encodes CASSGLRGSVGEQYF.

The chain employs TRBV5-4 and TRBJ1-1; 7 bases are a match to TRBD1. Germline CDR1 and CDR2: SGHNT and YYREEE (reference sequence). The length of the CDR3 is 14 residues. V lost 0 bases to trimming and J lost 6 bases; unmatched junction nucleotides: 5. The CDR3 bases are TGTGCCAGCAGCTTGGAGGGGACAGTACCTGAAGCTTTCTTT. Amino acids: CASSLEGTVPEAFF.

The chain combines TRBV7-9 with TRBJ2-5; D is perhaps TRBD1 (6 bases). V shed 1 base and J shed 1 base, with 7 bases lying between them. The length of the CDR3 is 14 residues. Germline values: CDR1 SEHNR, CDR2 FQNEAQ (reference sequence). The CDR3 bases are TGTGCCAGCAGCTTAGGGGACACCCAAGAGACCCAGTACTTC. Amino acid sequence: CASSLGDTQETQYF.

V usage is TRBV7-3 and J usage is TRBJ2-1; TRBD2 matches 8 bases. Trimming cost V 2 bases and J 6 bases; bases outside gene matches: 3. Germline lookup yields CDR1 SGHTA and CDR2 FQGTGA. The CDR3 covers 14 residues. CDR3 DNA: TGTGCCAGCAGCTTAGCGGGGGGTGTCAATGAGCAGTTCTTC. This codes for CASSLAGGVNEQFF.

The chain is built from TRBV7-9 and TRBJ2-7; maybe TRBD1 (5 bases). Trimming removed 5 bases at V and 6 bases at J, with 14 bases between. CDR1 SEHNR and CDR2 FQNEAQ come from the germline V gene (reference sequence). The CDR3 consists of 13 residues. The DNA of the CDR3 is TGTGCCAGCAGCGCAGACCTGGGGCTCGAGCAGTACTTC. Its translation: CASSADLGLEQYF.

The CDR3 coding sequence is TGTGCCAGCAGGGGGACAGGGGTCGTCGGCTACACCTTC. It translates to CASRGTGVVGYTF. The V call is TRBV25-1, the J call TRBJ1-2; 10 positions agree with TRBD1. CDR1 and CDR2 from the germline V gene are MGHDK and SYGVNS. The ends lost 6 bases at V and 8 bases at J; junction bases unmatched: 6. This CDR3 spans 13 amino acids.

This chain connects TRBV30 to TRBJ1-4; D remains unclear. V lost 1 base and J lost 7, with 16 bases in between. Germline assignment: CDR1 GTSNPN and CDR2 SVGIG (reference sequence). The CDR3 extends over 15 amino acids. The CDR3 is CAWSGMGRASEKLFF. The CDR3 nucleotides read TGTGCCTGGAGTGGTATGGGGAGGGCCAGTGAAAAACTGTTTTTT.

The rearrangement uses TRBV5-1 and TRBJ2-5; TRBD2 matches 8 bases. With 4 bases clipped from V and 4 bases from J, the junction kept 6 bases outside the gene matches. The CDR3 is 14 residues long. Germline CDR1 reads SGHRS; CDR2 reads YFSETQ. In nucleotides, the CDR3 is TGCGCCAGCAGCCGGAGGAGCGGGGGAGAGACCCAGTACTTC. Translated, it gives CASSRRSGGETQYF.

V is TRBV7-3 and J is TRBJ1-2; D gene ambiguous. Trimming removed 4 bases from V and 2 bases from J, with 8 bases in between. Looked up from germline, CDR1 is SGHTA and CDR2 is FQGTGA. The CDR3 loop spans 13 amino acids. The DNA of the CDR3 is TGTGCCAGCAGCTCCGCAGGAAACTATGGCTACACCTTC. Residues: CASSSAGNYGYTF. The whole variable domain, remainder taken from reference TRBV7-3 and TRBJ1-2, is GAGVSQTPSNKVTEKGKYVELRCDPISGHTALYWYRQSLGQGPEFLIYFQGTGAADDSGLPNDRFFAVRPEGSVSTLKIQRTERGDSAVYLCASSSAGNYGYTFGSGTRLTVV.

The chain combines TRBV27 with TRBJ2-1; 11 bases line up with TRBD2. Trimming removed 4 bases from V and 3 bases from J; junction bases left unmatched: 5. The length of the CDR3 is 16 residues. Looked up from germline, CDR1 is MNHEY and CDR2 is SMNVEV (reference sequence). CDR3 DNA: TGTGCCAGCAGTTCACTAGCGGGGGCGTACTACAATGAGCAGTTCTTC. Its translation: CASSSLAGAYYNEQFF.

This clone turned up a few times. The rearrangement uses TRBV4-3 and TRBJ2-7; possible D gene TRBD1, 5 bases. This CDR3 region has 16 residues. V was cut by 0 bases and J by 0 bases, with 12 bases left in between. The germline V gene encodes CDR1 LGHNA and CDR2 YSLEER. The DNA of the CDR3 is TGCGCCAGCAGCCAAGATCTGCCAGGGCCCTCCTACGAGCAGTACTTC. It is translated as CASSQDLPGPSYEQYF.

The chain employs TRBV7-2 and TRBJ2-3, with 11 nucleotides matching TRBD2. V gave up 6 bases and J gave up 5 bases; unmatched junction bases: 10. The CDR3 consists of 16 residues. The germline V gene has CDR1 SGHTA and CDR2 FQGNSA. The CDR3: CASSLSGGARGDTQYF. The DNA for the CDR3 is TGTGCCAGCAGTCTTAGCGGGGGGGCCCGTGGAGATACGCAGTATTTT.

This rearrangement joins TRBV30 to TRBJ1-4; 8 positions match TRBD1. Germline-derived CDR1 and CDR2 are GTSNPN and SVGIG (reference sequence). V lost 2 bases, J lost 11 bases, and 7 bases stayed unmatched. The length of the CDR3 is 13 residues. The CDR3 loop is CAWSILGQGKLFF. CDR3 sequence (DNA): TGTGCCTGGAGTATCCTAGGACAGGGTAAACTGTTTTTT. Full variable domain (missing parts from reference TRBV30 and TRBJ1-4): SQTIHQWPATLVQPVGSPLSLECTVEGTSNPNLYWYRQAAGRGLQLLFYSVGIGQISSEVPQNLSASRPQDRQFILSSKKLLLSDSGFYLCAWSILGQGKLFFGSGTQLSVL.

The chain recombines TRBV7-9 with TRBJ2-1; 9 bases match TRBD2. The V gene end was trimmed by 1 base and the J gene end by 8 bases; junction bases not matched to a gene: 3. The CDR3 is 14 residues long. Germline V gene lookup returns CDR1 SEHNR and CDR2 FQNEAQ (reference sequence). This CDR3 is CASSLVAGAHEQFF. The DNA of the CDR3 is TGTGCCAGCAGCTTAGTAGCGGGAGCACATGAGCAGTTCTTC.

This chain joins TRBV27 and TRBJ2-3, with D possibly TRBD2 on 5 matching bases. The CDR3 is 13 residues long. With 6 bases removed from V and 3 bases from J, the gap between germline ends came to 10 bases. The germline V gene encodes CDR1 MNHEY and CDR2 SMNVEV (reference sequence). The CDR3 loop is CASRQLGTDTQYF. CDR3 DNA sequence: TGTGCCAGCAGGCAACTAGGAACAGATACGCAGTATTTT.

The sample holds one count of this clone. The J gene is TRBJ2-7, the V gene TRBV4-3; TRBD2 matches at 7 bases. The CDR3 totals 15 residues. CDR1 and CDR2 (germline): LGHNA, YSLEER. The V segment lost 4 bases and the J segment 4 bases; nucleotides outside the gene matches: 10. In DNA, the CDR3 is TGCGCCAGCAGCCCGAGCAGCGGGGCGCGTTACGAGCAGTACTTC. Protein: CASSPSSGARYEQYF.

The V gene is TRBV19, the J gene TRBJ2-7; maybe TRBD1 (5 bases). Germline V gene sequence: CDR1 LNHDA, CDR2 SQIVND (reference sequence). Trimming cost V 8 bases and J 5 bases, with 16 bases left between them. The CDR3 is 13 amino acids. CDR3 amino acids: CASAQGFSDEQYF. CDR3 DNA: TGTGCCAGTGCTCAGGGTTTTTCAGACGAGCAGTACTTC.

Points on this clone: This same CDR3 is encoded by further DNA sequences in the sample. The rearrangement uses TRBV18 and TRBJ1-1; TRBD1 aligns across 8 bases. CDR1 and CDR2 (germline): KGHSH, LQKENI. The CDR3 has 15 amino acids. V was clipped by 3 bases and J by 3 bases; unmatched bases: 6. The CDR3 bases are TGTGCCAGCTCACCTGGACAGGGACGAGACACTGAAGCTTTCTTT. It specifies CASSPGQGRDTEAFF.

The chain is built from TRBV13 and TRBJ1-2; 10 bases map to TRBD1. The CDR3 contains 14 residues. In germline, CDR1 is PRHDT, CDR2 FYEKMQ (reference sequence). Trimming cost V 6 bases and J 1 base; bases outside gene matches: 2. Here the CDR3 DNA reads TGTGCCAGCAGTGGACAGGGGGGTAACTATGGCTACACCTTC. The encoded protein is CASSGQGGNYGYTF.